The entry below gives a single TCR beta chain sequence along with its context. Its antigen is unknown. Method: immunoSEQ multiplex PCR; TCRdb's copy keeps in-frame clones and lacks some. The sample consists of 380,000 or so clones, roughly 90% of them appearing once. Treatment denoted: roughly 20 received Ad26.COV2.S at low or high dose, single or two shots; 5 received placebo; per-sample allocation not given. Samples analyzed were those drawn on day 63 after the first vaccine or placebo injection. Vaccine was an Ad26 vector expressing Wuhan-strain SARS-CoV-2 spike. The data originate from a study of Ad26.COV2.S vaccination and SARS-CoV-2 variants. Trimming removed 6 bases from V and 11 bases from J, with 17 bases in between. CDR3 size: 13 residues. Study-level results: Estimates derived from TCR breadth and depth analyses may have underestimated total T cell responses. Whether participants received vaccine or placebo, their non-spike TCR breadth was similar.

Sequenced material: peripheral blood, taken in a trial of Ad26.COV2.S vaccine versus placebo. This receptor was obtained from a person aged 18-65 years who received the Ad26.COV2.S COVID-19 vaccine or a placebo. The chain couples TRBV12-3 or TRBV12-4 to TRBJ2-4; perhaps D is TRBD1 or TRBD2 (5 bases each). The CDR3, as DNA: TGTGCCAGCAGCCCCCAGGGAGTAAGTCTTCAGTACTTC. It yields the protein CASSPQGVSLQYF.